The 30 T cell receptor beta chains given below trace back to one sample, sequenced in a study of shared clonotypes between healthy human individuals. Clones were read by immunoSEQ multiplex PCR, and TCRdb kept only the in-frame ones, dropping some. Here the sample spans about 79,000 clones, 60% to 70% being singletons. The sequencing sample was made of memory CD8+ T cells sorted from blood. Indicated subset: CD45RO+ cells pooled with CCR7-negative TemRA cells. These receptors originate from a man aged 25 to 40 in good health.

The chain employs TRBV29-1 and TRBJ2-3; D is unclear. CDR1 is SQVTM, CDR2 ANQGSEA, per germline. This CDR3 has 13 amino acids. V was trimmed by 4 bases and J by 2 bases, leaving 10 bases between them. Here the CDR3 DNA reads TGCAGCGTTGTTCCCTCAATCACAGATACGCAGTATTTT. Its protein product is CSVVPSITDTQYF.

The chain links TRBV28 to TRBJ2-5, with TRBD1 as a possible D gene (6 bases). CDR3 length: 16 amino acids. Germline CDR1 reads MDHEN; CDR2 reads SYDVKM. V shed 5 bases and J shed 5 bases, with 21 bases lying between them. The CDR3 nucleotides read TGTGCCAGCAGTCAAATTACGACAGGACTCGGGGAGACCCAGTACTTC. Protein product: CASSQITTGLGETQYF.

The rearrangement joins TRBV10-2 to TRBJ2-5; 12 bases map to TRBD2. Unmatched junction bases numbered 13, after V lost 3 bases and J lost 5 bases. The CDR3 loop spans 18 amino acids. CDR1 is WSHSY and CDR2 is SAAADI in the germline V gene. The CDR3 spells CASSDLRTSGKVRETQYF. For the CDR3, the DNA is TGCGCCAGCAGTGACCTTAGGACTAGCGGGAAGGTCCGGGAGACCCAGTACTTC.

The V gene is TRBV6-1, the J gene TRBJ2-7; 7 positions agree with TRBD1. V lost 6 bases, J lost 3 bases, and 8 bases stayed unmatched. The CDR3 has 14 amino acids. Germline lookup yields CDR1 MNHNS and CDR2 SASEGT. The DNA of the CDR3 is TGTGCCAGCAGGGACAGGAGATCGGACTACGAGCAGTACTTC. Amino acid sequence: CASRDRRSDYEQYF.

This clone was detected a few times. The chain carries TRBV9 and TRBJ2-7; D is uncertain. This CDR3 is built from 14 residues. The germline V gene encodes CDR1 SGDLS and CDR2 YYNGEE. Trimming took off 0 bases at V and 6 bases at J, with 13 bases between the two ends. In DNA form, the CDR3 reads TGTGCCAGCAGCGTAGGGATGACCACCAGCGAGCAGTACTTC. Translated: CASSVGMTTSEQYF. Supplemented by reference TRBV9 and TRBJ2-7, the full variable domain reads DSGVTQTPKHLITATGQRVTLRCSPRSGDLSVYWYQQSLDQGLQFLIQYYNGEERAKGNILERFSAQQFPDLHSELNLSSLELGDSALYFCASSVGMTTSEQYFGPGTRLTVT.

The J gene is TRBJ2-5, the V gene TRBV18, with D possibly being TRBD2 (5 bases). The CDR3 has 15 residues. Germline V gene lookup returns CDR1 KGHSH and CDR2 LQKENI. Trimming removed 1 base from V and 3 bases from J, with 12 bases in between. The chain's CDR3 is CASSPLVSAKETQYF. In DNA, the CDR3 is TGTGCCAGCTCACCACTCGTTAGCGCGAAAGAGACCCAGTACTTC.

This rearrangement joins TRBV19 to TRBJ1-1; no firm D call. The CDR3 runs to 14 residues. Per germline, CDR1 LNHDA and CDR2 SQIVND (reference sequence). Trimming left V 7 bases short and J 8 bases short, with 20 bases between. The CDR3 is CASTRVYPVSEAFF. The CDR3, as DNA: TGTGCCAGTACGAGGGTCTACCCCGTCAGCGAAGCTTTCTTT.

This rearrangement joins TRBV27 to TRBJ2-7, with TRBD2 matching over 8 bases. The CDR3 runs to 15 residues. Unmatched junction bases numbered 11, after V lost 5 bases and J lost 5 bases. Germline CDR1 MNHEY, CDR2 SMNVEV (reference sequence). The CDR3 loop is CASSPLSGSLNEQYF. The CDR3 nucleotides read TGTGCCAGCAGTCCCTTGAGCGGGAGTCTAAACGAGCAGTACTTC.

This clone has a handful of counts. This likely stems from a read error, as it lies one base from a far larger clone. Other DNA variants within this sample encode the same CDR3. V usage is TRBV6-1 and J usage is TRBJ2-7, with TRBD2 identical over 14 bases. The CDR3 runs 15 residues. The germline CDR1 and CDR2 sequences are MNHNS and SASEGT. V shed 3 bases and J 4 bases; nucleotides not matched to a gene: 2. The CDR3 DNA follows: TGTGCCAGCAGTGAGGGGACTAGCGGGAGTTACGAGCAGTACTTC. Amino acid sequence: CASSEGTSGSYEQYF.

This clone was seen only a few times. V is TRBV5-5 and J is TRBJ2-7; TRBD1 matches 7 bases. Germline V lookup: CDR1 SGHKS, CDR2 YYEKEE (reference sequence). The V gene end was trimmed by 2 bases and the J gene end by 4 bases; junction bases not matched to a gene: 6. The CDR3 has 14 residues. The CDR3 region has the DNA TGTGCCAGCAGCTTCGCCGACAGGGAATACGAGCAGTACTTC. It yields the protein CASSFADREYEQYF.

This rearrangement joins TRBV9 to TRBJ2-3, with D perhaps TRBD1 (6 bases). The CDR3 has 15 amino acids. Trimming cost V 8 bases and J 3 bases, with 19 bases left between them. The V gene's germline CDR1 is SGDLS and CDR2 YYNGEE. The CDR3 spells CASSIQGGRTDTQYF. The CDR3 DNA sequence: TGTGCCAGTTCAATCCAAGGGGGAAGAACAGATACGCAGTATTTT.

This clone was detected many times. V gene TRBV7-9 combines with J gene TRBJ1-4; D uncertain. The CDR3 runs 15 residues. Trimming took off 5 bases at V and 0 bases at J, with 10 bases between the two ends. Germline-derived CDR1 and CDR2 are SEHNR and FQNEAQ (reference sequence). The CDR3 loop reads CASSASRTTNEKLFF. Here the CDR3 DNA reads TGTGCCAGCAGCGCGAGCCGTACAACTAATGAAAAACTGTTTTTT.

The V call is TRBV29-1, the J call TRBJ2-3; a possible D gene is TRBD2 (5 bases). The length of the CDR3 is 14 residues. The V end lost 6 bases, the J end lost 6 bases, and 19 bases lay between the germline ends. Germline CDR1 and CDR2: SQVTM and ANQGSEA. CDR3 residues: CSVVGGLPADTQYF. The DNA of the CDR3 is TGCAGCGTAGTTGGTGGACTCCCTGCGGATACGCAGTATTTT.

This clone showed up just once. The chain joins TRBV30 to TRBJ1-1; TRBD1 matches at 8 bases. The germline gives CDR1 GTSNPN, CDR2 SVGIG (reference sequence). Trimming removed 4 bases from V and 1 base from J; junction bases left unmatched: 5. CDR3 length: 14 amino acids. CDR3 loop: CAWTSGTGNTEAFF. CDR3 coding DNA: TGTGCCTGGACCTCCGGGACAGGGAACACTGAAGCTTTCTTT.

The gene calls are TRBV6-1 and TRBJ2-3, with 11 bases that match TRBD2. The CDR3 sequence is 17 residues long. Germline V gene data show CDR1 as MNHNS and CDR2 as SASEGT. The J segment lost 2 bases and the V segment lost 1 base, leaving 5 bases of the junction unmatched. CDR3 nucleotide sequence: TGTGCCAGCAGTGAAGGAACTAGCGGGAGCACCACAGATACGCAGTATTTT. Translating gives CASSEGTSGSTTDTQYF.

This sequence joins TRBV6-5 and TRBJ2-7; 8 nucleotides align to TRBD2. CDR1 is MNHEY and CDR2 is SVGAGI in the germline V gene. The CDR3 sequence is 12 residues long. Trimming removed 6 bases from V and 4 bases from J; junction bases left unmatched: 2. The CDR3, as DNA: TGTGCCAGCAGATCGGGGGGGTACGAGCAGTACTTC. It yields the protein CASRSGGYEQYF.

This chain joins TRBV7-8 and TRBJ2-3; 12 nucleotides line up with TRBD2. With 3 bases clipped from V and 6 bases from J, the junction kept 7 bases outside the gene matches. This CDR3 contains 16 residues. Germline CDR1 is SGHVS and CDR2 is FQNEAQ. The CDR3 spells CASSFLAGGNTDTQYF. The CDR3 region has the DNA TGTGCCAGCAGCTTTCTAGCGGGAGGGAATACGGATACGCAGTATTTT.

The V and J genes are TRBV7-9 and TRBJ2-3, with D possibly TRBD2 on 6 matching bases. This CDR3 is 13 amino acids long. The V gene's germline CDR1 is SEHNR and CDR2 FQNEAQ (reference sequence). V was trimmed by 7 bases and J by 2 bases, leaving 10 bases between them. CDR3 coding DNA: TGTGCCAGCATCCCGGGGGTCACAGATACGCAGTATTTT. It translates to CASIPGVTDTQYF. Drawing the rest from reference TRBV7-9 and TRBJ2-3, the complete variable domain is DTGVSQNPRHKITKRGQNVTFRCDPISEHNRLYWYRQTLGQGPEFLTYFQNEAQLEKSRLLSDRFSAERPKGSFSTLEIQRTEQGDSAMYLCASIPGVTDTQYFGPGTRLTVL.

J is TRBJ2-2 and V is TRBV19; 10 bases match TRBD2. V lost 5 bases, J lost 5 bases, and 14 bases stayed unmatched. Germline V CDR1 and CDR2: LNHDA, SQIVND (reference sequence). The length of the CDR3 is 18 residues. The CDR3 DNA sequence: TGTGCCAGTAGTTCCCCCCGACTAGCGGGTAGGAGGACCGGGGAGCTGTTTTTT. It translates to CASSSPRLAGRRTGELFF.

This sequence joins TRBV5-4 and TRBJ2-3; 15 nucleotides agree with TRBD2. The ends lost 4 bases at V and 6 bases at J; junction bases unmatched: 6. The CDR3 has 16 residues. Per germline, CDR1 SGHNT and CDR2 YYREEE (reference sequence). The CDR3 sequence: CASSLRTSGREDTQYF. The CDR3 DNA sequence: TGTGCCAGCAGCCTCCGGACTAGCGGGAGGGAGGATACGCAGTATTTT.

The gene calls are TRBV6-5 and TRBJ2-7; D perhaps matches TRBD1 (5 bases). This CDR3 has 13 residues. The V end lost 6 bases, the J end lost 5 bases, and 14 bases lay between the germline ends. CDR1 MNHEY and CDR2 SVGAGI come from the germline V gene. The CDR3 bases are TGTGCCAGCAGACCCGCAGGGATCAACGAGCAGTACTTC. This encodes CASRPAGINEQYF.

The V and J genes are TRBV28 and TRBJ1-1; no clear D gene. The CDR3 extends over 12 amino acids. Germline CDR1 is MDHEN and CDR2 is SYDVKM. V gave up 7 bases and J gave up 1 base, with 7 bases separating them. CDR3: CASTIRNTEAFF. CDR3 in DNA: TGTGCCAGCACCATCAGGAACACTGAAGCTTTCTTT.

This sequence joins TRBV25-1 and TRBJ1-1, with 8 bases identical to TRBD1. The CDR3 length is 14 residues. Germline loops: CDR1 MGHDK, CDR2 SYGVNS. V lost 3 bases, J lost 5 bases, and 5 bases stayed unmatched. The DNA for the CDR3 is TGTGCCAGCAGTGACTCAGGGGGCGAGACTGAAGCTTTCTTT. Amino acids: CASSDSGGETEAFF.

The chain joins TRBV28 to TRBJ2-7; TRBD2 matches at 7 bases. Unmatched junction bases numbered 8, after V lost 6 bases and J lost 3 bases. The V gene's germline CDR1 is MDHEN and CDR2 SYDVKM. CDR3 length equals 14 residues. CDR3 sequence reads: CASRNKRDLYEQYF. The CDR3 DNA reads TGTGCCAGCAGAAATAAGCGGGATCTCTACGAGCAGTACTTC.

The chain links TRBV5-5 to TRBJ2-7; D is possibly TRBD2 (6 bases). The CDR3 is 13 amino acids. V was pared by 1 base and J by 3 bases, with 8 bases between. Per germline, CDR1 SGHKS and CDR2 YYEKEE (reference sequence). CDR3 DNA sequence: TGTGCCAGCAGCTTGACTAGCAGCTACGAGCAGTACTTC. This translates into CASSLTSSYEQYF.

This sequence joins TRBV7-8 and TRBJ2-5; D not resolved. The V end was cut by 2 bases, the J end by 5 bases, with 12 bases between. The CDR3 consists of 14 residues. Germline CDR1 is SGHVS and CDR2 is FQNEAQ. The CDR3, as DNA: TGTGCCAGCAGCTTACATGGGCCCGCGGAGACCCAGTACTTC. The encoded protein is CASSLHGPAETQYF.

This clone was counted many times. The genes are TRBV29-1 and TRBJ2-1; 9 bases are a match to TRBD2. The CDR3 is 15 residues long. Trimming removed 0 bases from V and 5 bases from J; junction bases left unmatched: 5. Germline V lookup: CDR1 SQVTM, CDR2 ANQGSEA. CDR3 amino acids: CSVEEGSGGHNEQFF. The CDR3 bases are TGCAGCGTTGAAGAGGGCAGCGGGGGGCACAATGAGCAGTTCTTC.

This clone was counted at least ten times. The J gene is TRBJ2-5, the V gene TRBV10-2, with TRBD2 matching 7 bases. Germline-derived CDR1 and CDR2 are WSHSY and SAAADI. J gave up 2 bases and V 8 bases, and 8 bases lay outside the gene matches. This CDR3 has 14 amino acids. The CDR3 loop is CASHGTTGQETQYF. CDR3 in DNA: TGCGCCAGCCACGGGACTACCGGACAAGAGACCCAGTACTTC.

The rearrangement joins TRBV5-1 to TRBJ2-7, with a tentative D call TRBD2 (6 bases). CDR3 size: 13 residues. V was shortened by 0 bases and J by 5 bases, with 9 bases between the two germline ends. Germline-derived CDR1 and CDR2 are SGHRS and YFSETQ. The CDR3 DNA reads TGCGCCAGCAGCTTGGAAGGGAGGAACGAGCAGTACTTC. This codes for CASSLEGRNEQYF.

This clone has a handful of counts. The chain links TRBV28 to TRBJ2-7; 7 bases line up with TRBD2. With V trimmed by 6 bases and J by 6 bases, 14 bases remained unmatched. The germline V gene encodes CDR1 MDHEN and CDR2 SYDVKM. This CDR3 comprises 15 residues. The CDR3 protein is CASSTPGGRVFEQYF. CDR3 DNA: TGTGCCAGCAGCACACCGGGCGGGAGAGTGTTCGAGCAGTACTTC. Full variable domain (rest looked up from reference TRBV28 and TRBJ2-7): DVKVTQSSRYLVKRTGEKVFLECVQDMDHENMFWYRQDPGLGLRLIYFSYDVKMKEKGDIPEGYSVSREKKERFSLILESASTNQTSMYLCASSTPGGRVFEQYFGPGTRLTVT.